The clone carrying this T cell receptor (beta chain) was seen only a few times. This sample was included in a study of tumor-infiltrating lymphocytes in localized non-small cell lung cancer. Profiling relied on immunoSEQ multiplex PCR, and the TCRdb table lists in-frame clones only, not all of them. This table has over 10,000 clones, about four fifths appearing once. This CDR3 has 13 amino acids. In germline, CDR1 is MGHRA, CDR2 YSYEKL. Trimming pared 4 bases from V and 0 bases from J, leaving 7 bases between. The TCR was taken from a human donor with non-small cell lung cancer. Input material: lung tumor tissue. V usage is TRBV4-1 and J usage is TRBJ2-7; tentatively, D is TRBD1 (6 bases). CDR3 sequence reads: CASSLDSSYEQYF. DNA of the CDR3: TGCGCCAGCAGCCTGGACAGCTCCTACGAGCAGTACTTC.